Listed below are T cell receptor beta chains from one sample, sequenced in a study of healthy donors' naive CD4 and CD8 T cells. In TCRdb, the reads were re-called with MiXCR into one record per CDR3 protein. This table holds roughly 200,000 distinct CDR3 sequences, about 70% found once. Specimen: naive CD4+ and CD8+ T cells sorted from blood, pooled from several donors. The receptors were sampled from a pool of human donors in good health; the sample pools cells from several healthy donors. Each CDR3 is given with its conserved first and last residue. D genes are given only for firm matches. A row's size may be missing; if present it is once, few, many or a size class.

.	.	TRBV5-5	TRBJ2-1	CASRGPPLYNEQFF	TGTGCCAGCAGGGGTCCCCCACTATACAATGAGCAGTTCTTC
few	TRBD1	TRBV29-1	TRBJ1-2	CSAVLGGIRLGYTF	TGCAGCGCCGTCCTAGGGGGCATCCGGCTTGGCTACACCTTC
few	TRBD1	TRBV15	TRBJ1-5	CATSRERTGGNQPQHF	TGTGCCACCAGCAGAGAGAGGACAGGGGGCAATCAGCCCCAGCATTTT
once	.	TRBV29-1	TRBJ2-1	CSVENHRSYNEQFF	TGCAGCGTTGAAAACCATCGCTCCTACAATGAGCAGTTCTTC
.	.	TRBV19	TRBJ2-7	CASSLEDGTYEQYF	TGTGCCAGTAGTCTAGAAGACGGCACCTACGAGCAGTACTTC
.	.	TRBV15	TRBJ2-3	CATSRDLRLSDTQYF	TGTGCCACCAGCAGAGATTTACGGCTTTCAGATACGCAGTATTTT
.	.	TRBV29-1	TRBJ2-7	CSVEEDYPEQYF	TGCAGCGTTGAAGAGGATTATCCCGAGCAGTACTTC
few	.	TRBV29-1	TRBJ2-2	CSVDSGSYTGELFF	TGCAGCGTCGATAGCGGATCTTACACCGGGGAGCTGTTTTTT
few	.	TRBV5-1	TRBJ2-5	CASSSEGRVQETQYF	TGCGCCAGCAGCTCTGAGGGTCGGGTACAAGAGACCCAGTACTTC
few	.	TRBV29-1	TRBJ2-1	CRTTGISRDEQFF	TGCAGGACCACAGGGATAAGTAGAGATGAGCAGTTCTTC
.	.	TRBV6-2/TRBV6-3	TRBJ2-2	CASSYSLGRANTGELFF	TGTGCCAGCAGTTACTCCCTCGGCAGAGCGAACACCGGGGAGCTGTTTTTT
.	TRBD2	TRBV29-1	TRBJ2-7	CSVALAGATYEQYF	TGCAGCGTTGCACTTGCGGGAGCAACCTACGAGCAGTACTTC
.	.	TRBV27	TRBJ1-1	CASSFTSDTEAFF	TGTGCCAGCAGTTTTACGAGTGACACTGAAGCTTTCTTT
.	TRBD1	TRBV29-1	TRBJ2-7	CSVGDRVSHEQYF	TGCAGCGTTGGTGACAGGGTATCCCACGAGCAGTACTTC
.	TRBD1	TRBV6-5	TRBJ1-1	CASSLFTGTGEAFF	TGTGCCAGCAGTTTATTTACAGGGACAGGTGAAGCTTTCTTT
.	TRBD2	TRBV5-1	TRBJ2-1	CASSRGLADDREQFF	TGCGCCAGCAGTAGGGGACTAGCGGACGACAGGGAGCAGTTCTTC
.	TRBD2	TRBV29-1	TRBJ2-1	CSVEGGLAAVNEQFF	TGCAGCGTTGAGGGTGGTCTAGCGGCAGTCAATGAGCAGTTCTTC
few	.	TRBV24-1	TRBJ2-5	CATSSQGTQYF	TGTGCCACCAGTAGTCAGGGGACCCAGTACTTC
.	TRBD1	TRBV6-5	TRBJ1-5	CASSPRDRSNQPQHF	TGTGCCAGCAGTCCGCGGGACAGGTCGAATCAGCCCCAGCATTTT
.	.	TRBV19	TRBJ2-6	CASSTGISGANVLTF	TGTGCCAGTAGTACCGGGATCTCTGGGGCCAACGTCCTGACTTTC
.	.	TRBV18	TRBJ1-1	CASSTGLGHTEAFF	TGTGCCAGCTCAACAGGACTGGGGCACACTGAAGCTTTCTTT
.	TRBD2	TRBV5-4	TRBJ2-5	CASSPATSGDGTQYF	TGTGCCAGCAGTCCGGCGACTAGCGGGGACGGGACCCAGTACTTC
few	.	TRBV5-6	TRBJ2-3	CASSFSGTGTDTQYF	TGTGCCAGCAGCTTTTCGGGTACTGGCACAGATACGCAGTATTTT
.	TRBD1	TRBV29-1	TRBJ2-1	CSVPGQGYGSF	TGCAGCGTTCCGGGACAGGGATACGGTTCCTTC
.	TRBD2	TRBV5-6	TRBJ2-1	CASSPPRTSWYEQFF	TGTGCCAGCAGCCCTCCAAGGACTAGCTGGTATGAGCAGTTCTTC
.	.	TRBV27	TRBJ2-5	CASSLVGGQETQYF	TGTGCCAGCAGTCTCGTCGGCGGCCAAGAGACCCAGTACTTC
few	TRBD1	TRBV29-1	TRBJ1-1	CSVWDSMNTEAFF	TGCAGCGTTTGGGACAGCATGAACACTGAAGCTTTCTTT
.	.	TRBV29-1	TRBJ2-1	CSVVFPSFNEQFF	TGCAGCGTTGTTTTTCCTAGTTTCAATGAGCAGTTCTTC
.	.	TRBV19	TRBJ2-5	CASIRTDQETQYF	TGTGCCAGTATAAGGACAGACCAAGAGACCCAGTACTTC
.	.	TRBV18	TRBJ2-3	CASSPLEADTQYF	TGTGCCAGCTCACCACTAGAAGCAGATACGCAGTATTTT
.	.	TRBV6-2/TRBV6-3	TRBJ1-5	CASSLPGQPNQPQHF	TGTGCCAGCAGTCTCCCGGGACAACCCAATCAGCCCCAGCATTTT
.	.	TRBV5-5	TRBJ2-1	CASSFLVGNEQFF	TGTGCCAGCAGCTTTCTCGTTGGCAATGAGCAGTTCTTC
.	.	TRBV30	TRBJ2-7	CAWSAPGSGYEQYF	TGTGCCTGGAGTGCCCCAGGGTCAGGCTACGAGCAGTACTTC
few	.	TRBV29-1	TRBJ2-1	CSVVQALYNEQFF	TGCAGCGTTGTTCAGGCACTCTACAATGAGCAGTTCTTC
.	TRBD1	TRBV12-3/TRBV12-4	TRBJ1-5	CASSTHRGGQPQHF	TGTGCCAGCAGTACACACAGGGGTGGACAGCCCCAGCATTTT
.	.	TRBV29-1	TRBJ2-5	CSGGPQYF	TGCAGCGGGGGTCCCCAGTACTTC
.	.	TRBV6-5	TRBJ1-2	CASSYDSLLGYTF	TGTGCCAGCAGTTACGACAGTCTCCTTGGCTACACCTTC
few	.	TRBV20-1	TRBJ1-1	CSALGGRTEAFF	TGCAGTGCTTTAGGGGGAAGAACTGAAGCTTTCTTT
.	.	TRBV6-5	TRBJ2-3	CASSYAQGEDTQYF	TGTGCCAGCAGTTACGCACAGGGTGAGGATACGCAGTATTTT
.	TRBD2	TRBV19	TRBJ2-1	CASRDSGAGPLSAYNEQFF	TGTGCCAGTAGAGATAGCGGGGCAGGACCCCTCAGCGCCTACAATGAGCAGTTCTTC
.	.	TRBV5-1	TRBJ1-1	CASSLSGPGEAFF	TGCGCCAGCAGCTTGTCAGGACCCGGTGAGGCTTTCTTT
few	.	TRBV23-1	TRBJ2-3	CASRQGLKSTDTQYF	TGCGCCAGCAGACAGGGACTGAAGAGCACAGATACGCAGTATTTT
.	.	TRBV12-3/TRBV12-4	TRBJ1-1	CASSFSFRALYLNTEAFF	TGTGCCAGCAGTTTCTCCTTCCGGGCCCTGTACCTGAACACTGAAGCTTTCTTT
.	.	TRBV11-1	TRBJ1-1	CASGTPSYTNTEAFF	TGTGCCAGCGGGACCCCCTCTTACACTAACACTGAAGCTTTCTTT
.	.	TRBV19	TRBJ2-1	CASSIDHHRTSSYNEQFF	TGTGCCAGTAGTATAGATCACCATCGGACGAGCTCCTACAATGAGCAGTTCTTC
.	.	TRBV19	TRBJ1-2	CASSPAGTVNYGYTF	TGTGCCAGCTCCCCCGCCGGGACGGTTAACTATGGCTACACTTTC
.	.	TRBV6-5	TRBJ1-1	CASSERGWGGGAEAFF	TGTGCCAGCAGTGAACGGGGTTGGGGCGGTGGGGCTGAAGCTTTCTTT
.	.	TRBV7-9	TRBJ2-3	CASSSPPASTDTQYF	TGTGCCAGCAGCTCACCGCCAGCTAGCACAGATACGCAGTATTTT
.	.	TRBV29-1	TRBJ2-3	CSVDPRAADTQYF	TGCAGCGTTGATCCCAGGGCTGCAGATACGCAGTATTTT
.	.	TRBV15	TRBJ1-2	CATSRVRGFVGYTF	TGTGCCACCAGCAGAGTTAGGGGGTTCGTTGGCTACACCTTC
.	TRBD1	TRBV5-1	TRBJ1-1	CASSSDRGRTTEAFF	TGCGCCAGCAGCTCGGACAGGGGGCGCACCACTGAAGCTTTCTTT
.	.	TRBV5-1	TRBJ2-5	CASSLLDSQETQYF	TGCGCCAGCAGCTTGTTGGACAGCCAAGAGACCCAGTACTTC
.	TRBD1	TRBV29-1	TRBJ1-1	CSVGQDIAEAFF	TGCAGCGTGGGACAGGACATTGCTGAAGCTTTCTTT
.	.	TRBV29-1	TRBJ2-7	CSVGRDGLYEQYF	TGCAGCGTTGGAAGGGACGGTCTCTACGAGCAGTACTTC